These 16 T cell receptor beta chains were all obtained from the same sample, sequenced in a study of shared clonotypes between healthy human individuals (dated by TCRdb to about 2020). The library relied on the immunoSEQ multiplex PCR assay. The source is immuneACCESS, and TCRdb retained only in-frame sequences with V and J called. Part of the clones is not carried over; for the studies checked, unresolved V genes explain less than half of this, and the remainder is unexplained. For this sample the table gives some 1 million clones, of which about 70% were detected only once. Jointly, the top ten make up about 1.5% of the sample. Sequencing was done on a sample of memory CD4+ T cells sorted from blood. Read against the paper, the sample's cell subset or site label means: CD45RA-negative fraction. The source is a man aged 18 to 29 in good health.

This clone was found a few times. This chain's CDR3 is CASSYSTGATGELFF. In nucleotides, the CDR3 is TGTGCCAGCAGTTACTCAACAGGGGCGACCGGGGAGCTGTTTTTT. This rearrangement joins TRBV6-6 to TRBJ2-2; 7 positions agree with TRBD1. Germline loops: CDR1 MNHNY, CDR2 SVGAGI (reference sequence). CDR3 length: 15 amino acids. Trimming took 0 bases from V and 5 from J; bases not matched to a gene: 3.

This clone has just a few counts. The genes are TRBV7-2 and TRBJ2-1; 9 bases align to TRBD2. The CDR3 totals 18 residues. The junction had 10 bases not matched to a gene; V was cut back by 4 bases and J by 0 bases. CDR1 and CDR2 from the germline V gene are SGHTA and FQGNSA. CDR3 bases: TGTGCCAGCAGCTCTTCCCGACTAGCGGCAAGCTCCTACAATGAGCAGTTCTTC. This codes for CASSSSRLAASSYNEQFF.

The chain joins TRBV6-5 to TRBJ2-2, with D possibly TRBD2 on 7 matching bases. Germline V gives CDR1 MNHEY, CDR2 SVGAGI. CDR3 length equals 15 residues. Trimming took off 8 bases at V and 2 bases at J, with 15 bases between the two ends. Written as DNA, the CDR3 is TGTGCCAGCGGTAGGGGGGGACTTAACACCGGGGAGCTGTTTTTT. It codes for CASGRGGLNTGELFF.

The chain combines TRBV27 with TRBJ2-7; D uncertain. The CDR3 loop spans 13 amino acids. Germline CDR1 reads MNHEY; CDR2 reads SMNVEV (reference sequence). Trimming shortened V by 4 bases and J by 2 bases, and 9 bases separated the two germline ends. The CDR3 bases are TGTGCCAGCAGTTGGCGACAACCCTACGAGCAGTACTTC. This sequence encodes CASSWRQPYEQYF.

CDR3 DNA sequence: TGTGCCAGCAGCCTCAGACCCCGGGGAAAAACAGATACGCAGTATTTT. It yields the protein CASSLRPRGKTDTQYF. The rearrangement links TRBV7-2 to TRBJ2-3; D is possibly TRBD2 (5 bases). V lost 5 bases to trimming and J lost 3 bases, with 18 bases between them. Germline lookup yields CDR1 SGHTA and CDR2 FQGNSA. CDR3 size: 16 residues.

This chain joins TRBV5-1 and TRBJ2-7; tentatively, D is TRBD2 (6 bases). V lost 4 bases, J lost 5 bases, and 19 bases lay in between. Germline V CDR1 and CDR2: SGHRS, YFSETQ. The CDR3 consists of 15 residues. CDR3 loop: CASSEASLRGNEQYF. CDR3 in DNA: TGCGCCAGCAGCGAAGCTAGCCTCCGGGGGAACGAGCAGTACTTC.

A word on this clone: The same CDR3 also results from other DNA sequences found in this sample. The CDR3 DNA reads TGTGCCAGCAGTGAACAAGCCTACGAGCAGTACTTC. Protein product: CASSEQAYEQYF. The chain uses TRBV2 and TRBJ2-7; unclear D gene. This CDR3 has 12 amino acids. Looked up from germline, CDR1 is SNHLY and CDR2 is FYNNEI. The germline V and J ends were trimmed by 2 bases and 2 bases, with 4 bases remaining between them.

This clone showed up many times. This chain joins TRBV2 and TRBJ2-7; TRBD2 aligns across 9 bases. From germline, CDR1 is SNHLY and CDR2 FYNNEI. The CDR3 totals 14 residues. The ends lost 5 bases at V and 7 bases at J; junction bases unmatched: 9. The CDR3 is CASSLGGGAEEQYF. The CDR3 DNA reads as TGTGCCAGCAGTCTTGGCGGGGGGGCCGAGGAGCAGTACTTC.

The chain employs TRBV7-2 and TRBJ1-4; 7 bases are shared with TRBD1. Germline CDR1 reads SGHTA; CDR2 reads FQGNSA. The V and J ends lost 5 bases and 8 bases, in that order; junction bases with no gene match: 11. The CDR3 spans 15 residues. The CDR3 loop reads CASSQSGTVREKLFF. In DNA form, the CDR3 reads TGTGCCAGCAGCCAATCCGGGACAGTGAGAGAAAAACTGTTTTTT.

Of note for this clone: Other DNA sequences within the sample encode an identical CDR3. The chain joins TRBV5-1 to TRBJ2-3; D ambiguous. Trimming took off 4 bases at V and 2 bases at J, with 8 bases between the two ends. This CDR3 comprises 13 residues. The germline V gene has CDR1 SGHRS and CDR2 YFSETQ. CDR3 nucleotide sequence: TGCGCCAGCAGCCTAGGCCCCACAGATACGCAGTATTTT. It translates to CASSLGPTDTQYF.

This chain uses TRBV18 with TRBJ2-2; D may be TRBD1 (6 bases). Trimming took off 6 bases at V and 7 bases at J, with 15 bases between the two ends. This CDR3 spans 14 amino acids. CDR1 and CDR2 from the germline V gene are KGHSH and LQKENI. The CDR3 sequence: CASSRAGGGGELFF. DNA of the CDR3: TGTGCCAGCTCCCGAGCTGGGGGCGGCGGGGAGCTGTTTTTT. Based on the CDR3 plus reference TRBV18 and TRBJ2-2, the full variable domain is NAGVMQNPRHLVRRRGQEARLRCSPMKGHSHVYWYRQLPEEGLKFMVYLQKENIIDESGMPKERFSAEFPKEGPSILRIQQVVRGDSAAYFCASSRAGGGGELFFGEGSRLTVL.

The CDR3 protein is CASSPLLAGGLGTQYF. The CDR3, as DNA: TGTGCCAGCAGTCCCCTACTAGCGGGAGGACTTGGTACGCAGTATTTT. The genes are TRBV6-7 and TRBJ2-3; 12 nucleotides agree with TRBD2. Being an ORF, TRBV6-7 has a function that is uncertain. This CDR3 has 16 amino acids. V gave up 5 bases and J gave up 8 bases; unmatched junction bases: 11.

This clone was found once. This same CDR3 is encoded by further DNA sequences in the sample. This chain joins TRBV5-1 and TRBJ1-4; TRBD1 matches at 8 bases. This CDR3 contains 14 residues. The germline gives CDR1 SGHRS, CDR2 YFSETQ. J gave up 7 bases and V 3 bases, and 5 bases lay outside the gene matches. CDR3 sequence: CASSSGGDGEKLFF. The CDR3 DNA sequence: TGCGCCAGCAGCTCAGGGGGCGACGGTGAAAAACTGTTTTTT.

This clone was detected once. This sequence joins TRBV28 and TRBJ2-3, with 8 bases fitting TRBD1. The CDR3 covers 14 residues. Germline V lookup: CDR1 MDHEN, CDR2 SYDVKM. J gave up 1 base and V 6 bases, and 3 bases lay outside the gene matches. DNA of the CDR3: TGTGCCAGCAGCCCACAGGGGGGCACAGATACGCAGTATTTT. Translated, it gives CASSPQGGTDTQYF.

Comment on this clone: The same CDR3 arises from other DNA sequences in this sample as well. The V gene is TRBV9, the J gene TRBJ2-1, with TRBD1 matching 7 bases. CDR3 length: 15 amino acids. V shed 0 bases and J 2 bases; nucleotides not matched to a gene: 2. Germline V gene sequence: CDR1 SGDLS, CDR2 YYNGEE. Here the CDR3 DNA reads TGTGCCAGCAGCGTAGGACAGGGTCCCTACAATGAGCAGTTCTTC. This gives the protein CASSVGQGPYNEQFF.

This clone was detected ten times or more. The chain carries TRBV6-6 and TRBJ1-2; D is unresolved. This CDR3 is built from 13 residues. CDR1 MNHNY and CDR2 SVGAGI come from the germline V gene (reference sequence). With 0 bases removed from V and 4 bases from J, the gap between germline ends came to 6 bases. The CDR3 loop reads CASSYSEGYGYTF. CDR3 nucleotide sequence: TGTGCCAGCAGTTACTCAGAGGGCTATGGCTACACCTTC.